The 13 T cell receptor beta chains below were found in one sample sequenced in a study of T cell repertoires in cytomegalovirus infection. TCRdb used MiXCR to reprocess the reads, holding one entry per CDR3 protein. The table lists 200,000 to 300,000 distinct CDR3 sequences, approximately 9.2% of them singletons. The specimen was PBMCs. Receptors originate from a human donor in good health (CMV status not recorded). Some clones in this sample may be carry-over from other donors' samples.

This clonotype was seen repeatedly, ten times or more. The genes are TRBV4-3 and TRBJ1-1, with TRBD1 matching 7 bases. Germline V gives CDR1 LGHNA, CDR2 YSLEER. The CDR3 runs to 13 residues. V lost 3 bases, J lost 5 bases, and 3 bases stayed unmatched. The CDR3 loop reads CASSQTTGTEAFF. CDR3 nucleotide sequence: TGCGCCAGCAGCCAGACGACAGGGACTGAAGCTTTCTTT.

This clonotype came up many times. CDR3 sequence (DNA): TGTGCCAGCAGCTATTGGGGCGTGATGGGGGCCAAAAACATTCAGTACTTC. Protein product: CASSYWGVMGAKNIQYF. The V call is TRBV7-2, the J call TRBJ2-4; perhaps TRBD1 as D (5 bases). Trimming left V 4 bases short and J 1 base short, with 17 bases between. This CDR3 is 17 amino acids long. CDR1 is SGHTA and CDR2 is FQGNSA in the germline V gene.

In this sample, this clonotype turned up a few times. This chain connects TRBV28 to TRBJ2-7; possibly TRBD2 for D (7 bases). Trimming took off 6 bases at V and 6 bases at J, with 18 bases between the two ends. CDR3 length: 14 amino acids. Germline-derived CDR1 and CDR2 are MDHEN and SYDVKM. CDR3: CASRFSGGRLEQYF. CDR3 DNA: TGTGCCAGCAGATTCTCCGGGGGGCGTCTCGAGCAGTACTTC.

Of note for this clonotype: Given the absence of the conserved phenylalanine or tryptophan at the CDR3 end, a read error is likely. The chain links TRBV7-6 to TRBJ2-1; 11 nucleotides agree with TRBD1. The ends lost 4 bases at V and 4 bases at J; junction bases unmatched: 6. This CDR3 comprises 16 residues. Germline V lookup: CDR1 SGHVS, CDR2 FNYEAQ. The CDR3 loop reads CASSSVGTGGYNEQFY. CDR3 in DNA: TGTGCCAGCAGCTCTGTCGGGACAGGGGGATACAATGAGCAGTTCTAC.

This clonotype was picked up many times. J is TRBJ2-7 and V is TRBV6-2 or TRBV6-3; TRBD1 matches 8 bases. V dropped 8 bases and J dropped 5; count of bases not matched to a gene: 8. Germline V CDR1 and CDR2: MNHEY, SVGEGT. CDR3 length: 13 residues. CDR3 residues: CASLTGQDDEQYF. The CDR3, as DNA: TGTGCCAGCCTGACGGGACAGGACGACGAGCAGTACTTC.

This clonotype showed up many times. V and J are TRBV6-5 and TRBJ2-7; D possibly uses TRBD1 or TRBD2 (5 bases each). CDR3 size: 13 residues. Germline V gene data show CDR1 as MNHEY and CDR2 as SVGAGI. Trimming stripped 8 bases from V and 2 bases from J, with 13 bases between. CDR3 loop: CASRGPGTYEQYF. The CDR3 region has the DNA TGTGCCAGCCGGGGACCGGGGACCTACGAGCAGTACTTC.

The rearrangement joins TRBV7-9 to TRBJ2-1; 8 bases are a match to TRBD2. In germline, CDR1 is SEHNR, CDR2 FQNEAQ (reference sequence). This CDR3 has 16 residues. V was pared by 2 bases and J by 10 bases, with 13 bases of the junction left unmatched. The CDR3 here is CASSLLLAGSPGEQFF. The DNA for the CDR3 is TGTGCCAGCAGCTTACTTTTAGCGGGATCACCGGGAGAGCAGTTCTTC.

This clonotype occurred many times. CDR3 residues: CAISETSGLNEQYF. In DNA form, the CDR3 reads TGTGCCATCAGTGAGACTAGCGGGCTCAACGAGCAGTACTTC. This sequence joins TRBV10-3 and TRBJ2-7; TRBD2 agrees at 9 bases. The germline V gene encodes CDR1 ENHRY and CDR2 SYGVKD. Trimming cost V 2 bases and J 5 bases; bases outside gene matches: 4. The CDR3 loop spans 14 amino acids.

This clonotype has more than one count but fewer than ten. The chain has TRBV7-2 and TRBJ2-7; a possible D gene is TRBD2 (5 bases). Germline CDR1 and CDR2: SGHTA and FQGNSA. The CDR3 is 12 residues long. V was cut by 5 bases and J by 8 bases, with 13 bases left in between. The CDR3: CASSPGLFQQYF. The CDR3 DNA is TGTGCCAGCAGCCCTGGACTGTTCCAGCAGTACTTC. Complete variable domain (other parts from reference TRBV7-2 and TRBJ2-7): GAGVSQSPSNKVTEKGKDVELRCDPISGHTALYWYRQSLGQGLEFLIYFQGNSAPDKSGLPSDRFSAERTGGSVSTLTIQRTQQEDSAVYLCASSPGLFQQYFGPGTRLTVT.

This clonotype has ten or more counts. This chain uses TRBV7-2 with TRBJ2-5; 10 nucleotides line up with TRBD1. Germline trimming cut 5 bases from V and 2 bases from J; bases unmatched to any gene: 5. This CDR3 has 15 residues. Germline lookup yields CDR1 SGHTA and CDR2 FQGNSA. CDR3 in DNA: TGTGCCAGCAGCCTAGACAGGGGGCGACAAGAGACCCAGTACTTC. The encoded protein is CASSLDRGRQETQYF.

The sample holds many counts of this clonotype. V usage is TRBV6-1 and J usage is TRBJ2-7, with D possibly matching TRBD1 (6 bases). Germline CDR1 reads MNHNS; CDR2 reads SASEGT. The CDR3 extends over 13 amino acids. V lost 4 bases, J lost 3 bases, and 10 bases lay in between. The DNA for the CDR3 is TGTGCCAGCAGTGCGGGACACATCTACGAGCAGTACTTC. Its protein is CASSAGHIYEQYF.

This clonotype was counted only a few times. The V and J genes are TRBV5-1 and TRBJ2-5; maybe TRBD1 (6 bases). Between the trimmed V and J ends, which lost 6 bases and 4 bases, there was a span of 19 bases. Germline values: CDR1 SGHRS, CDR2 YFSETQ. The CDR3 extends over 15 amino acids. CDR3 amino acids: CASTPRAGAGETQYF. Written as DNA, the CDR3 is TGCGCCAGCACCCCAAGGGCAGGGGCTGGAGAGACCCAGTACTTC.

The chain carries TRBV4-2 and TRBJ2-1; D unresolved. The germline CDR1 and CDR2 sequences are LGHNA and YNFKEQ. V dropped 0 bases and J dropped 6 bases, with 21 bases sitting between them. The CDR3 totals 18 residues. The CDR3, as DNA: TGTGCCAGCAGCCAAGAGAGAACGAGGTCGGCCAGGCGCAATGAGCAGTTCTTC. Amino acids: CASSQERTRSARRNEQFF.